The 29 T cell receptor beta chains given below trace back to one sample, sequenced in a study of blood T cell repertoires in COVID-19. This table comes from immunoSEQ multiplex PCR, and its TCRdb copy is limited to in-frame clones, with some not included. The data contain about 83,000 clones, approximately 86% of them seen just once; the ten biggest clones take up about 7.8%. Sequencing was carried out using peripheral blood. The receptors derive from a man older than 75 with active or convalescent COVID-19.

This chain uses TRBV4-1 with TRBJ2-3; 8 bases fit TRBD1. Germline V CDR1 and CDR2: MGHRA, YSYEKL. The length of the CDR3 is 15 residues. V dropped 6 bases and J dropped 6; count of bases not matched to a gene: 11. The CDR3 coding sequence is TGCGCCAGCAGACCCGCGGGACAGGTCGCGGATACGCAGTATTTT. As protein: CASRPAGQVADTQYF.

V is TRBV5-1 and J is TRBJ1-1; D unclear. CDR3 size: 14 residues. Trimming cost V 4 bases and J 7 bases, with 17 bases left between them. Germline V CDR1 and CDR2: SGHRS, YFSETQ. The CDR3 loop reads CASSQSPGESEAFF. For the CDR3, the DNA is TGCGCCAGCAGCCAGAGCCCCGGGGAAAGTGAAGCTTTCTTT.

The rearrangement links TRBV18 to TRBJ1-1; D is perhaps TRBD1 (5 bases). The germline CDR1 and CDR2 sequences are KGHSH and LQKENI. CDR3 length: 12 residues. V shed 0 bases and J shed 9 bases, with 8 bases lying between them. The DNA of the CDR3 is TGTGCCAGCTCACCACCCAGGGTGAAAGCTTTCTTT. Residues: CASSPPRVKAFF.

V usage is TRBV19 and J usage is TRBJ2-5; 14 positions agree with TRBD2. This CDR3 is 16 amino acids long. Trimming removed 6 bases from V and 4 bases from J; junction bases left unmatched: 7. Germline assignment: CDR1 LNHDA and CDR2 SQIVND (reference sequence). The CDR3 coding sequence is TGTGCCAGTAGCATGGGACTAGCGGGAGAGGGAGAGACCCAGTACTTC. This gives the protein CASSMGLAGEGETQYF.

Only one count was recorded for this clone. The V gene is TRBV11-2, the J gene TRBJ2-3, with TRBD2 matching over 12 bases. The trim removed 6 bases at V and 4 bases at J, leaving 11 bases unmatched. CDR1 SGHAT and CDR2 FQNNGV come from the germline V gene. This CDR3 contains 17 residues. The CDR3: CASSPFRLAGDPDTQYF. The CDR3 bases are TGTGCCAGCAGTCCATTTAGACTAGCGGGAGACCCAGATACGCAGTATTTT. The full variable domain, with the rest looked up from reference TRBV11-2 and TRBJ2-3, is EAGVAQSPRYKIIEKRQSVAFWCNPISGHATLYWYQQILGQGPKLLIQFQNNGVVDDSQLPKDRFSAERLKGVDSTLKIQPAKLEDSAVYLCASSPFRLAGDPDTQYFGPGTRLTVL.

V usage is TRBV6-1 and J usage is TRBJ2-7; 7 nucleotides agree with TRBD2. The junction had 3 bases not matched to a gene; V was cut back by 2 bases and J by 2 bases. CDR1 is MNHNS, CDR2 SASEGT, per germline. The CDR3 covers 14 residues. The CDR3 nucleotides read TGTGCCAGCAGTGAATTGGGGGGGGCCTACGAGCAGTACGTC. It is translated as CASSELGGAYEQYV.

This clone was detected once. The J gene is TRBJ2-3, the V gene TRBV10-3; TRBD1 matches at 7 bases. Losses at the gene ends were 4 bases for V and 2 bases for J; bases not matched to a gene: 6. The V gene's germline CDR1 is ENHRY and CDR2 SYGVKD. CDR3 length: 15 amino acids. CDR3 residues: CAISVWQGVTDTQYF. CDR3 nucleotides: TGTGCCATCAGTGTCTGGCAGGGGGTCACAGATACGCAGTATTTT.

This sequence joins TRBV4-1 and TRBJ1-2; 9 positions match TRBD1. This CDR3 region has 17 residues. V shed 3 bases, J shed 8 bases, and the junction held 16 bases outside the gene matches. Germline V gene sequence: CDR1 MGHRA, CDR2 YSYEKL. The CDR3 bases are TGCGCCAGCAGCCATGGACACCACAGGGGGCTAACTGAAGGCTACACCTTC. Protein product: CASSHGHHRGLTEGYTF.

The rearrangement uses TRBV14 and TRBJ2-7; D is unclear. V lost 1 base, J lost 3 bases, and 7 bases lay in between. The CDR3 contains 13 residues. Germline lookup yields CDR1 SGHDN and CDR2 FVKESK. CDR3 residues: CASSQGLNYEQYV. For the CDR3, the DNA is TGTGCCAGCAGCCAAGGACTGAACTACGAGCAGTACGTC.

This rearrangement joins TRBV11-2 to TRBJ2-1, with 8 bases lining up with TRBD2. Looked up from germline, CDR1 is SGHAT and CDR2 is FQNNGV. V lost 3 bases and J lost 7; bases outside the gene matches: 8. The CDR3 length is 15 residues. CDR3 sequence: CASSFQNGGGNEQFF. Here the CDR3 DNA reads TGTGCCAGCAGCTTCCAGAACGGCGGGGGGAATGAGCAGTTCTTC.

This clone showed up just a few times. The chain employs TRBV28 and TRBJ2-7, with unresolved D. CDR1 and CDR2 (germline): MDHEN, SYDVKM. The CDR3 totals 12 residues. V was trimmed by 6 bases and J by 3 bases, leaving 9 bases between them. The DNA of the CDR3 is TGTGCCAGCAGGGGTCCGGGCTACGAGCAGTACGTC. Encoded protein: CASRGPGYEQYV.

This chain joins TRBV3-1 (or the pseudogene TRBV3-2) and TRBJ1-4, with D possibly being TRBD1 (6 bases). Germline V gene lookup returns CDR1 LGHDT and CDR2 YNNKEL (reference sequence). This CDR3 is 13 amino acids long. The V end lost 5 bases, the J end lost 8 bases, and 12 bases lay between the germline ends. This chain's CDR3 is CASSDQQGEKLFF. The CDR3 DNA is TGTGCCAGCAGCGATCAACAGGGAGAAAAACTGTTTTTT.

This rearrangement joins TRBV10-1 to TRBJ2-1; possibly TRBD2 for D (6 bases). The V gene lost 11 bases and the J gene lost 5 bases, with 19 bases spanning the gap. Germline V gene sequence: CDR1 WNHNN, CDR2 SYGVQD (reference sequence). The CDR3 totals 14 residues. CDR3 sequence (DNA): TGCGCCGGCTCAGGGACTCCGCGTGACAATGAGCAGTTCTTC. It is translated as CAGSGTPRDNEQFF.

The rearrangement links TRBV5-4 to TRBJ2-2; possibly TRBD1 for D (5 bases). Germline V gives CDR1 SGHNT, CDR2 YYREEE (reference sequence). V lost 2 bases, J lost 1 base, and 12 bases lay in between. The CDR3 runs to 16 residues. As DNA, the CDR3 is TGTGCCAGCAGCTTCCGTCAGGGAAGGAACACCGGGGAGCTGTTTTTT. Translated, it gives CASSFRQGRNTGELFF. Full variable domain (missing parts from reference TRBV5-4 and TRBJ2-2): ETGVTQSPTHLIKTRGQQVTLRCSSQSGHNTVSWYQQALGQGPQFIFQYYREEENGRGNFPPRFSGLQFPNYSSELNVNALELDDSALYLCASSFRQGRNTGELFFGEGSRLTVL.

The chain recombines TRBV14 with TRBJ1-1, with unresolved D. V lost 5 bases and J 4 bases, leaving 11 bases between the germline ends. Germline lookup yields CDR1 SGHDN and CDR2 FVKESK. This CDR3 is 13 amino acids long. CDR3 in amino acids: CASSRLSITEAFF. CDR3 nucleotide sequence: TGTGCCAGCAGCAGACTCTCGATCACTGAAGCTTTCTTT.

The chain recombines TRBV4-2 with TRBJ1-2; TRBD1 matches 8 bases. CDR1 and CDR2 from the germline V gene are LGHNA and YNFKEQ. The V gene end was trimmed by 2 bases and the J gene end by 5 bases; junction bases not matched to a gene: 7. There are 15 residues in the CDR3. The CDR3 reads CASSQMTGVGYGYTF. The CDR3 DNA reads TGTGCCAGCAGCCAAATGACAGGGGTCGGGTATGGCTACACCTTC.

J is TRBJ2-3 and V is TRBV6-1; a weak D match, TRBD1 (5 bases). CDR1 and CDR2 from the germline V gene are MNHNS and SASEGT. CDR3 length: 15 residues. V was clipped by 1 base and J by 6 bases, with 14 bases between them. DNA of the CDR3: TGTGCCAGCAGTGAAGGGGCAGGGCGAGTCGATACGCAGTATTTT. Protein: CASSEGAGRVDTQYF.

The chain joins TRBV27 to TRBJ2-7, with no clear D. The CDR3 covers 14 residues. The V end lost 2 bases, the J end lost 0 bases, and 8 bases lay between the germline ends. The germline CDR1 and CDR2 sequences are MNHEY and SMNVEV (reference sequence). DNA for the CDR3: TGTGCCAGCAGTTTAGGTGCAGGCTCCTACGAGCAGTACGTC. Protein: CASSLGAGSYEQYV.

The V call is TRBV5-1, the J call TRBJ2-1; 9 bases line up with TRBD2. Per the germline V gene, CDR1 is SGHRS and CDR2 is YFSETQ. V lost 4 bases, J lost 5 bases, and 4 bases stayed unmatched. The CDR3 extends over 14 amino acids. This CDR3 reads CASSVSGGNNEQFF. In nucleotides, the CDR3 is TGCGCCAGCAGCGTGAGCGGGGGGAACAATGAGCAGTTCTTC.

The chain recombines TRBV6-5 with TRBJ1-5; 10 bases are a match to TRBD1. The germline CDR1 and CDR2 sequences are MNHEY and SVGAGI. The CDR3 length is 15 residues. The V segment lost 6 bases and the J segment 6 bases; nucleotides outside the gene matches: 8. CDR3 amino acids: CASSQTGGVGQPQHF. As DNA, the CDR3 is TGTGCCAGCAGCCAGACAGGGGGCGTCGGTCAGCCCCAGCATTTT.

CDR3 residues: CASSWGQGSEQYV. The CDR3 nucleotides are TGTGCCAGCAGTTGGGGACAGGGTTCCGAGCAGTACGTC. The chain is built from TRBV6-5 and TRBJ2-7; TRBD1 matches at 9 bases. The V segment lost 4 bases and the J segment 6 bases; nucleotides outside the gene matches: 4. The CDR3 runs to 13 residues. Germline values: CDR1 MNHEY, CDR2 SVGAGI.

The chain has TRBV4-1 and TRBJ1-5; D remains unclear. Germline values: CDR1 MGHRA, CDR2 YSYEKL. The CDR3 is 15 amino acids. The V gene lost 1 base and the J gene lost 1 base, with 8 bases spanning the gap. The CDR3 reads CASSQADISNQPQHF. The CDR3 region has the DNA TGCGCCAGCAGCCAAGCTGACATAAGCAATCAGCCCCAGCATTTT.

The chain links TRBV5-1 to TRBJ2-3; TRBD1 is a possible D gene (5 bases). Germline loops: CDR1 SGHRS, CDR2 YFSETQ. V was clipped by 3 bases and J by 4 bases, with 9 bases between them. This CDR3 has 13 residues. The CDR3 DNA reads as TGCGCCAGCAGCTGGACCAGGGCAGATACGCAGTATTTT. Protein sequence: CASSWTRADTQYF.

This chain links TRBV7-9 with TRBJ2-3; D remains unclear. The CDR3 is 12 amino acids. The germline CDR1 and CDR2 sequences are SEHNR and FQNEAQ (reference sequence). The V end lost 1 base, the J end lost 4 bases, and 3 bases lay between the germline ends. CDR3 DNA: TGTGCCAGCAGCTTAGGGCCAGATACGCAGTATTTT. Its translation: CASSLGPDTQYF.

The chain recombines TRBV6-1 with TRBJ2-7, with 7 bases identical to TRBD2. Germline V CDR1 and CDR2: MNHNS, SASEGT. Trimming took 0 bases from V and 5 from J; bases not matched to a gene: 7. The CDR3 loop spans 15 amino acids. CDR3 sequence: CASSEARTSRNEQYV. The CDR3 nucleotides read TGTGCCAGCAGTGAAGCTCGGACTAGTAGGAACGAGCAGTACGTC.

The chain recombines TRBV19 with TRBJ1-5; 9 bases are a match to TRBD1. Trimming at V came to 6 bases and at J to 0 bases, leaving 3 bases not matched to a gene. From germline, CDR1 is LNHDA and CDR2 SQIVND (reference sequence). This CDR3 region has 15 residues. This CDR3 reads CASRTGGDSNQPQHF. The CDR3 coding sequence is TGTGCCAGTAGGACAGGGGGGGATAGCAATCAGCCCCAGCATTTT.

This clone was recorded once. This chain's CDR3 is CASSDRVPRRGYTF. CDR3 in DNA: TGTGCCAGCAGTGACCGGGTCCCCCGGCGGGGCTACACCTTC. The chain combines TRBV25-1 with TRBJ1-2; D not resolved. The CDR3 is 14 amino acids. Trimming cost V 3 bases and J 8 bases, with 16 bases left between them. The germline V gene encodes CDR1 MGHDK and CDR2 SYGVNS.

The J gene is TRBJ2-1, the V gene TRBV29-1, with 7 bases identical to TRBD2. V was clipped by 1 base and J by 4 bases; unmatched bases: 4. Germline V gene data show CDR1 as SQVTM and CDR2 as ANQGSEA. The CDR3 is made up of 14 amino acids. The CDR3 bases are TGCAGCGTTGAAGGGCTAGCGGTTTACAATGAGCAGTTCTTC. Amino acid sequence: CSVEGLAVYNEQFF.

The genes are TRBV10-1 and TRBJ2-3, with 9 bases lining up with TRBD2. This CDR3 contains 15 residues. Germline V lookup: CDR1 WNHNN, CDR2 SYGVQD (reference sequence). V dropped 3 bases and J dropped 1; count of bases not matched to a gene: 2. The DNA for the CDR3 is TGCGCCAGCAGTGAAAGCGGGAGGCGCACAGATACGCAGTATTTT. Translation: CASSESGRRTDTQYF.